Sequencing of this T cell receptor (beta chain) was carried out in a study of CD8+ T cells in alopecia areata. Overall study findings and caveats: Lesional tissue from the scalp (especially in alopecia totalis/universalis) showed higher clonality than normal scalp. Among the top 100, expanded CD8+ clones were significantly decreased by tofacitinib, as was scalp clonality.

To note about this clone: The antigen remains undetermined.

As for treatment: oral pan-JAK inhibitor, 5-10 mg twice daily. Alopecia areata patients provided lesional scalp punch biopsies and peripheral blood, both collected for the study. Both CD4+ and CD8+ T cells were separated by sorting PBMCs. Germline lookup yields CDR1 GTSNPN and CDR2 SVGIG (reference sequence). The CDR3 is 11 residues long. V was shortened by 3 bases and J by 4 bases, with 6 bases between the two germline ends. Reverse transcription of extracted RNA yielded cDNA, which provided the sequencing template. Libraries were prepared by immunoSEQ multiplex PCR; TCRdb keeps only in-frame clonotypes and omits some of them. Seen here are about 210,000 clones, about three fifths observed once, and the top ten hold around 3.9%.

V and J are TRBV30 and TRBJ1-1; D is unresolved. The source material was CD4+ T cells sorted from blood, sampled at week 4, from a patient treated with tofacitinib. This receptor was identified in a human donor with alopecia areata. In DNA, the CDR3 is TGTGCCTGGAGCCTGGGCACTGAAGCTTTCTTT. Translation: CAWSLGTEAFF.